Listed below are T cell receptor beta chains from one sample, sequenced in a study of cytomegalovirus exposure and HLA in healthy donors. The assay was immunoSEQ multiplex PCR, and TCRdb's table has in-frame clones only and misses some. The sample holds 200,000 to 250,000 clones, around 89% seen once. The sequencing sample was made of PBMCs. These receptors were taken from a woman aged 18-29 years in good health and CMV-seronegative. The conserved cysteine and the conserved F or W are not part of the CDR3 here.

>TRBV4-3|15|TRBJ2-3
ASSLQPTGGGTDTQY
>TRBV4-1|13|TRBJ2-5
ASSHRLARGETQY
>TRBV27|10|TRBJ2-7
ASGVGTYEQY
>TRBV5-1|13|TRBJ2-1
ASSSVGTSYNEQF
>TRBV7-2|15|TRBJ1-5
ASSQNRVKDSNQPQH
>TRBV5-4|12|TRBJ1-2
ASRVGTGERGYT
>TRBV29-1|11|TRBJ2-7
SVVGDSSYEQY
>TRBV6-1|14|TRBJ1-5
ASSEGTGTGHQPQH
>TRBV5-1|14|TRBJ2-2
ASSLGQGSNTGELF
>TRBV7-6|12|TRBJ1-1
ASSQDRGMTEAF
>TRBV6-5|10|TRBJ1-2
ASSNEIYGYT
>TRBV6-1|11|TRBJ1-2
AARPTGHYGYT
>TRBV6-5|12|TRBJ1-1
ASSYSEGNTEAF
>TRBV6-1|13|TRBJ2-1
ASSEMSGGGDEQF
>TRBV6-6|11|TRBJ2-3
ATGRGLTDTQY
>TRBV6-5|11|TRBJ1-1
ASSYMSHGEAF
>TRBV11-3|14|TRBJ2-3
ASSLIAGAITDTQY
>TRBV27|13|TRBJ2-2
ASSPAPGGTGELF
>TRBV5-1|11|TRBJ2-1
ASSLGGVGEQF
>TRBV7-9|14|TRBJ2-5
ASSLGTSGVQETQY
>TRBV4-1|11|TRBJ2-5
ASSQLVGETQY
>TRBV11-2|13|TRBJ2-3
ASSTKAGVVDTQY
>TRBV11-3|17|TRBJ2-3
ASSLVGAKGDGNTDTQY
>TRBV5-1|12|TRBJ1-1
ASTWTDMNTEAF
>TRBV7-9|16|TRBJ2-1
ASSLATTRDSSYNEQF
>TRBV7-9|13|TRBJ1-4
ASSAGTGVNEKLF
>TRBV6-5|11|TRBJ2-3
ASSYSETDTQY
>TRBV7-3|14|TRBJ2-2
ASSLTGTGGTGELF
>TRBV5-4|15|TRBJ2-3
ASSGRTGVGVTDTQY
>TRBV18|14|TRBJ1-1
ASSARETIANTEAF
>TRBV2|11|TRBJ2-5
ASSEGTEETQY
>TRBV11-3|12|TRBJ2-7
ASSPGQHPYEQY
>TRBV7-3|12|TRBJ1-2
ASSPGQGVGGYT
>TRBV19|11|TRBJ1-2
ASRSSRGYGYT
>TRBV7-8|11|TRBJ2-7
ASSARSSYEQY
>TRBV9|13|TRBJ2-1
ASSVTSGGAFEQF
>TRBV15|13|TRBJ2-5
ATSRARQGLETQY
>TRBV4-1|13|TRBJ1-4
ASSQGSVFEGKLF
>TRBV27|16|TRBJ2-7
ASSSGLDRDRVIYEQY
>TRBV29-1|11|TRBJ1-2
SVEGQVYGGYT
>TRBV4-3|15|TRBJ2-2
ASSQGYRVGNTGELF
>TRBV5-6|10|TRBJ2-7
ASSLSRGRQY
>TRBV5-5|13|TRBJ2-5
ASSLEITSGETQY
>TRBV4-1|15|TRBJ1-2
ASSRSPSGQGYYGYT
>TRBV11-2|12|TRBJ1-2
ASRRPETAGGYT
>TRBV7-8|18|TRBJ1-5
ASSSLLAGTPPYSNQPQH
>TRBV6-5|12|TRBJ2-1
ASSFGLAGNEQF
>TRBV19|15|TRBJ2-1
ASMSTEGGRTYNEQF
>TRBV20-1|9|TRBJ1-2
SARGQGIYT
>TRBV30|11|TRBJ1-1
AWSVGLNTEAF
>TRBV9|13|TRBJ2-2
ASSPSGRGTGELF
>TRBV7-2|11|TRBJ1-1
ASSSDRNTEAF
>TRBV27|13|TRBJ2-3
ASRQLSGTVDTQY
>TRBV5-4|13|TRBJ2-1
ASSLGVTRGNEQF
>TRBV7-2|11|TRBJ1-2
ASSPGGRRGYT
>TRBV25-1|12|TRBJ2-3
ASRQRESTDTQY
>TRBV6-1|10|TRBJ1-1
ASFRGWTEAF
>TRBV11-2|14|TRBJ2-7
ASSPKLRLGDYEQY